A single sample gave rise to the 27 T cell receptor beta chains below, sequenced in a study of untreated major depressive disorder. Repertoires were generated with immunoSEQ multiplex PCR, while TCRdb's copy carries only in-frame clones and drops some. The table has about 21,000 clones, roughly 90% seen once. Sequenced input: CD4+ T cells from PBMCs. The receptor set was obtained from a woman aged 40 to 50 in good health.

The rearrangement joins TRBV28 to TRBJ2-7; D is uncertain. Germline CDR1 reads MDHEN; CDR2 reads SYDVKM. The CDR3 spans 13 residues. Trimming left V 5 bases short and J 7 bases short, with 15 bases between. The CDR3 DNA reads TGTGCCAGCAGTCCGGCCCCGACGCGGGAGCAGTACTTC. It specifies CASSPAPTREQYF.

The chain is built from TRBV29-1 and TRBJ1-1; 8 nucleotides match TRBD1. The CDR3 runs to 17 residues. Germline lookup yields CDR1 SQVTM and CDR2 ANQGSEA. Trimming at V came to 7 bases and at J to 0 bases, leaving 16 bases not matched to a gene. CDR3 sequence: CSGVHRTGILMNTEAFF. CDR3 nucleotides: TGCAGCGGTGTCCATAGGACAGGGATTTTGATGAACACTGAAGCTTTCTTT.

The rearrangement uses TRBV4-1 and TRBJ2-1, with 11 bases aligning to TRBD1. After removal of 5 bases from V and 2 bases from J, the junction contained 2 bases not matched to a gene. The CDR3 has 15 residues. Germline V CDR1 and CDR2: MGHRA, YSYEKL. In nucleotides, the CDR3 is TGCGCCAGCAGCTGGGGACAGGGGGCCTACAATGAGCAGTTCTTC. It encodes CASSWGQGAYNEQFF.

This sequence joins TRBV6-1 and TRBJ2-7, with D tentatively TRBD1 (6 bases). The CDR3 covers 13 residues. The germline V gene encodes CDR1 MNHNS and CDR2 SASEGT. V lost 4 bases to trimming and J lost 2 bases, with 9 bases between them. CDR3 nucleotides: TGTGCCAGCAGTGGCACAGGGACCTACGAGCAGTACGTC. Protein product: CASSGTGTYEQYV.

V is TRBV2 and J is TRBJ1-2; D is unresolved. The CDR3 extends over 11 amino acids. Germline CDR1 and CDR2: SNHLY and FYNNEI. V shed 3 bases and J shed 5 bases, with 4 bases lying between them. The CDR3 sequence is CASSEVYGYTF. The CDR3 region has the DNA TGTGCCAGCAGTGAGGTGTATGGCTACACCTTC.

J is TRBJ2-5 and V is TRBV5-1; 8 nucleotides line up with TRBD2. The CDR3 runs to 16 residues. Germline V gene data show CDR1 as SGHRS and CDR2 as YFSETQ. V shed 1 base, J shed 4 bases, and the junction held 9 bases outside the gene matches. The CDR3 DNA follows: TGCGCCAGCAGCTTGTGGACGGGGGGGGGCGGAGAGACCCAGTACTTC. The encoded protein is CASSLWTGGGGETQYF.

The CDR3 loop reads CASSLNPDSSDTQYF. As DNA, the CDR3 is TGCGCCAGCAGCTTGAACCCGGACAGTTCAGATACGCAGTATTTT. J is TRBJ2-3 and V is TRBV5-1, with D tentatively TRBD1 (6 bases). The germline V gene encodes CDR1 SGHRS and CDR2 YFSETQ. The CDR3 runs to 15 residues. V gave up 1 base and J gave up 4 bases, with 13 bases separating them.

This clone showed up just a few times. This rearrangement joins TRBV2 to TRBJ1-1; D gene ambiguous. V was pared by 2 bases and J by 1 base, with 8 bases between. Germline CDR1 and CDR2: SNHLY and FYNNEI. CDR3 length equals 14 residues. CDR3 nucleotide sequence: TGTGCCAGCAGTGAAAGAGGAGGGAACACTGAAGCTTTCTTT. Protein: CASSERGGNTEAFF.

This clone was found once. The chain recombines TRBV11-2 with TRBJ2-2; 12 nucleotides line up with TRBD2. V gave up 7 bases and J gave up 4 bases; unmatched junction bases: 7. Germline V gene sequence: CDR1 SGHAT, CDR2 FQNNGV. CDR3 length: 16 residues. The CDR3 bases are TGTGCCAGCACCCCCCTGACTAGCGGGGGCACCGGGGAGCTGTTTTTT. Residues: CASTPLTSGGTGELFF.

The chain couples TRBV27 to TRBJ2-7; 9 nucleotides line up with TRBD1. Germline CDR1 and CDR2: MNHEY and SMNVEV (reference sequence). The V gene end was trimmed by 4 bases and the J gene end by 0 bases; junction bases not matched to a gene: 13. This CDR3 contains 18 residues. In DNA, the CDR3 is TGTGCCAGCAGTTCGAGGACAGGGGACTGGGTTAGCTCCTACGAGCAGTACTTC. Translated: CASSSRTGDWVSSYEQYF.

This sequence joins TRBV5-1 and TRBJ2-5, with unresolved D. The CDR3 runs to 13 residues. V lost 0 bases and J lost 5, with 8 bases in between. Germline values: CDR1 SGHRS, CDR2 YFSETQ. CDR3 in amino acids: CASSLGRWETQYF. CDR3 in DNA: TGCGCCAGCAGCTTGGGGAGATGGGAGACCCAGTACTTC.

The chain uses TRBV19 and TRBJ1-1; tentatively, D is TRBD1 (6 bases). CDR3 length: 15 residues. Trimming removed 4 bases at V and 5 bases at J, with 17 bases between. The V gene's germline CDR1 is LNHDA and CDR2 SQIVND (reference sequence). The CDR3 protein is CASSTQQGRGTEAFF. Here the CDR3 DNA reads TGTGCCAGTAGTACTCAACAGGGAAGAGGAACTGAAGCTTTCTTT.

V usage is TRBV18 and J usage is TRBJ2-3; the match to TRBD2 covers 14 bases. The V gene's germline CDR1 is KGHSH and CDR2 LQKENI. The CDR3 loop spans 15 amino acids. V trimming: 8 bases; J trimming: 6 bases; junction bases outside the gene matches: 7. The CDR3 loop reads CASQTSGGASDTQYF. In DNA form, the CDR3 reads TGTGCCAGCCAGACTAGCGGGGGGGCATCCGATACGCAGTATTTT.

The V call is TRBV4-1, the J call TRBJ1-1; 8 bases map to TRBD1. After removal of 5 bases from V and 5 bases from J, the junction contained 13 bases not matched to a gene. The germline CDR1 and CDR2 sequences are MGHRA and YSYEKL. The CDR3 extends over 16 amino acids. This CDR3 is CASSSRSDRGGTEAFF. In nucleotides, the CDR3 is TGCGCCAGCAGCTCCCGTTCCGACAGGGGAGGAACTGAAGCTTTCTTT.

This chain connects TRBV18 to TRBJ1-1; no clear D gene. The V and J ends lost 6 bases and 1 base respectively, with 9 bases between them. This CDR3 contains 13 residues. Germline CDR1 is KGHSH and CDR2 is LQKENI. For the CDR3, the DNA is TGTGCCAGCTCCCCTACAAAGAACACTGAAGCTTTCTTT. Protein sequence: CASSPTKNTEAFF.

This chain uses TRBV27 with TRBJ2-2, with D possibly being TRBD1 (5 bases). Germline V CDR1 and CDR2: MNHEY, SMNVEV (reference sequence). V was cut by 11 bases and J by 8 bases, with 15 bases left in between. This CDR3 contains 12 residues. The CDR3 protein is CAWPGRLGELFF. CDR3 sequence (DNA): TGTGCCTGGCCAGGGCGGTTAGGGGAGCTGTTTTTT.

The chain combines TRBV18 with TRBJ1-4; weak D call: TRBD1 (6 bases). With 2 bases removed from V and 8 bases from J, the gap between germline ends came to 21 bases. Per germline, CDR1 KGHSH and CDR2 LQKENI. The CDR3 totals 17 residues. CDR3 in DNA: TGTGCCAGCTCACCAATAAACCCTAAACAGGGAGAAGAAAAACTGTTTTTT. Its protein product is CASSPINPKQGEEKLFF.

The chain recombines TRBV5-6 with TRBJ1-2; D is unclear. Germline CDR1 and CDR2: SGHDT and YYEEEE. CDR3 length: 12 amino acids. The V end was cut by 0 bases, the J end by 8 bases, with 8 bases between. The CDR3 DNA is TGTGCCAGCAGCTTGGTTTCCGAGGGCTACACCTTC. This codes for CASSLVSEGYTF.

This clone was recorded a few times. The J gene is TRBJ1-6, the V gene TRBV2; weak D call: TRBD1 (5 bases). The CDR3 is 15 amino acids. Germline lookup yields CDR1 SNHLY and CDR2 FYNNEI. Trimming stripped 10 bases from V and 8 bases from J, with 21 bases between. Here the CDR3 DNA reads TGTGCCACCACGGGTGCCGGGGCTAGTGATTCACCCCTCCACTTT. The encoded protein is CATTGAGASDSPLHF.

The CDR3 DNA sequence: TGTGCCAGCAGCCCAATAGGCGCAGATACGCAGTATTTT. The encoded protein is CASSPIGADTQYF. The J gene is TRBJ2-3, the V gene TRBV7-9; no clear D gene. The germline V gene encodes CDR1 SEHNR and CDR2 FQNEAQ (reference sequence). Trimming stripped 5 bases from V and 4 bases from J, with 10 bases between. This CDR3 region has 13 residues.

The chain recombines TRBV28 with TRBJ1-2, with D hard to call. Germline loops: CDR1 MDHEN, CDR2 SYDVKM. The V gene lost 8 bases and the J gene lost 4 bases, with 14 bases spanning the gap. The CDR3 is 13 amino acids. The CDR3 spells CASEGGWAYGYTF. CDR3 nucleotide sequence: TGTGCCAGCGAAGGAGGGTGGGCCTATGGCTACACCTTC.

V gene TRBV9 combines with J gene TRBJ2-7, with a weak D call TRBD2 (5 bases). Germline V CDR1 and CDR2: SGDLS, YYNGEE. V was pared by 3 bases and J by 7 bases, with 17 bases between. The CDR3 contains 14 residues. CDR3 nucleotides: TGTGCCAGCAGCGCCCCCCGCTTCCGGGGAGAGCAGTACGTC. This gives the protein CASSAPRFRGEQYV.

CDR3 sequence (DNA): TGTGCCAGCAGTTTAGCAGGGGGCGCGAGAAATCAGCCCCAGCATTTT. Its protein is CASSLAGGARNQPQHF. The rearrangement joins TRBV28 to TRBJ1-5; 8 bases match TRBD1. Germline CDR1 MDHEN, CDR2 SYDVKM. V lost 2 bases, J lost 4 bases, and 7 bases stayed unmatched. The length of the CDR3 is 16 residues.

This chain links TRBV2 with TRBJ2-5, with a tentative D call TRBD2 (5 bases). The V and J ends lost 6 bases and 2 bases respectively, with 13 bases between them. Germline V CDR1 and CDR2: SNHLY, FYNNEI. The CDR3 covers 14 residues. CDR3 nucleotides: TGTGCCAGCAGCCCCACTAGGACGCAAGAGACCCAGTACTTC. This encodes CASSPTRTQETQYF.

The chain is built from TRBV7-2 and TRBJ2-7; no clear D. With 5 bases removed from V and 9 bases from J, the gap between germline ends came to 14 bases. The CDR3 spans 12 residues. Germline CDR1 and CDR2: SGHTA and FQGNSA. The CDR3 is CASSVQSGRQYF. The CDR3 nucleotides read TGTGCCAGCAGCGTCCAATCGGGCAGGCAGTACTTC.

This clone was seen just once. CDR3 bases: TGTGCCAGCGTGTGGGACAGGGAACCTAATTCACCCCTCCACTTT. Its protein product is CASVWDREPNSPLHF. The gene calls are TRBV7-9 and TRBJ1-6; the match to TRBD1 covers 9 bases. Per germline, CDR1 SEHNR and CDR2 FQNEAQ (reference sequence). CDR3 length: 15 residues. The trim removed 8 bases at V and 6 bases at J, leaving 8 bases unmatched.

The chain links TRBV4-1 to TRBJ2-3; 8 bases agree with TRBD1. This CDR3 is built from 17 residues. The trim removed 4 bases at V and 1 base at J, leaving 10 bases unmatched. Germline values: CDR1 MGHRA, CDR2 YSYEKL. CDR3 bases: TGCGCCAGCAGCCGAGACCCTCAGGGGGCCGGCACAGATACGCAGTATTTT. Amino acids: CASSRDPQGAGTDTQYF.